This T cell receptor beta chain is from a study of beta chain features in type 1 diabetes. Every bit of the isolated RNA underwent reverse transcription, so sequencing read expressed TCRB transcripts. Sequencing used immunoSEQ multiplex PCR; TCRdb keeps in-frame clones, though not all of them. Here the sample spans about 250,000 clones, roughly 13% being singletons. This CDR3 is built from 17 residues. Per germline, CDR1 SGHTA and CDR2 FQGNSA. The V gene end was trimmed by 2 bases and the J gene end by 7 bases; junction bases not matched to a gene: 9. Sequencing used naive CD4+ T cells from blood. V is TRBV7-2 and J is TRBJ2-2; 11 bases fit TRBD2. The source is a woman in her 40s in good health. The chain's CDR3 is CASSLLGLAGGNGELFF. DNA for the CDR3: TGTGCCAGCAGCTTATTGGGGCTAGCGGGGGGAAACGGGGAGCTGTTTTTT. Variable domain in full (rest from reference TRBV7-2 and TRBJ2-2): GAGVSQSPSNKVTEKGKDVELRCDPISGHTALYWYRQSLGQGLEFLIYFQGNSAPDKSGLPSDRFSAERTGGSVSTLTIQRTQQEDSAVYLCASSLLGLAGGNGELFFGEGSRLTVL.